Following are 31 T cell receptor beta chains from one sample sequenced in a study of cytomegalovirus exposure and HLA in healthy donors (dated by TCRdb to about 2017). Library method: the immunoSEQ multiplex PCR assay. The immuneACCESS repertoire file appears here via TCRdb, limited to in-frame rearrangements. These files lack a portion of the clones; in checked studies, under half of the deficit traces to unresolved V genes, and the cause of the others is not known. For this sample the table gives fewer than 120,000 clones, of which around 89% were detected only once. The ten largest clones add up to over 1.3% of the sample. The sample taken for sequencing was PBMCs. The receptors stem from a woman aged 30 to 39 in good health and CMV-seropositive.

This clone was counted a single time. This chain links TRBV30 with TRBJ2-2; TRBD1 is a possible D gene (5 bases). Germline CDR1 is GTSNPN and CDR2 is SVGIG (reference sequence). This CDR3 has 12 amino acids. Deletions cut 2 bases from V and 9 bases from J, with 10 bases between. The CDR3 bases are TGTGCCTGGAGTAGCAGGGTCCGGGAGCTGTTTTTT. Translated, it gives CAWSSRVRELFF.

The chain recombines TRBV2 with TRBJ1-1; D is uncertain. CDR1 and CDR2 (germline): SNHLY, FYNNEI. CDR3 size: 14 residues. V shed 11 bases and J shed 7 bases, with 23 bases lying between them. The CDR3 is CAGIRVKSRGEAFF. The CDR3 nucleotides are TGTGCCGGTATTCGGGTCAAATCTAGAGGTGAAGCTTTCTTT.

V is TRBV10-3 and J is TRBJ1-6; a possible D gene is TRBD1 (6 bases). The CDR3 contains 16 residues. Trimming stripped 6 bases from V and 4 bases from J, with 16 bases between. The germline V gene encodes CDR1 ENHRY and CDR2 SYGVKD. CDR3 nucleotide sequence: TGTGCCATCAGCGGCGACAGGTTCTCTTATAATTCACCCCTCCACTTT. Translation: CAISGDRFSYNSPLHF.

The V gene is TRBV6-5, the J gene TRBJ2-7, with TRBD2 identical over 7 bases. Per the germline V gene, CDR1 is MNHEY and CDR2 is SVGAGI. CDR3 size: 16 residues. After removal of 2 bases from V and 0 bases from J, the junction contained 7 bases not matched to a gene. In DNA, the CDR3 is TGTGCCAGCAGTTACGGGGGGGTGAGCAGCTCCTACGAGCAGTACTTC. As protein: CASSYGGVSSSYEQYF.

This clone was counted only a few times. This sequence joins TRBV18 and TRBJ1-2; 8 bases line up with TRBD1. Per germline, CDR1 KGHSH and CDR2 LQKENI. Losses at the gene ends were 3 bases for V and 7 bases for J; bases not matched to a gene: 13. CDR3 size: 16 residues. CDR3 sequence: CASSPQQGVGVRGYTF. In DNA, the CDR3 is TGTGCCAGCTCACCTCAACAGGGGGTCGGGGTCCGTGGCTACACCTTC.

V gene TRBV2 combines with J gene TRBJ2-5, with 10 bases identical to TRBD2. The length of the CDR3 is 13 residues. Germline CDR1 SNHLY, CDR2 FYNNEI. The V segment lost 8 bases and the J segment 7 bases; nucleotides outside the gene matches: 7. As DNA, the CDR3 is TGTGCCAGCTCCGGGACTAGCGTCTGGACCCAGTACTTC. It specifies CASSGTSVWTQYF.

This clone was seen only once. The chain recombines TRBV30 with TRBJ2-5; TRBD2 is a possible D gene (6 bases). This CDR3 comprises 14 residues. From germline, CDR1 is GTSNPN and CDR2 SVGIG (reference sequence). Trimming took off 5 bases at V and 4 bases at J, with 17 bases between the two ends. The CDR3 is CAWGPSAGGETQYF. The CDR3 nucleotides read TGTGCCTGGGGTCCCTCAGCGGGCGGAGAGACCCAGTACTTC.

The V gene is TRBV27, the J gene TRBJ1-5, with 8 bases aligning to TRBD1. V trimming: 5 bases; J trimming: 4 bases; junction bases outside the gene matches: 7. The CDR3 runs to 15 residues. The V gene's germline CDR1 is MNHEY and CDR2 SMNVEV (reference sequence). The DNA of the CDR3 is TGTGCCAGCAGTGCGCTGACAGGGGCTAATCAGCCCCAGCATTTT. It is translated as CASSALTGANQPQHF.

DNA of the CDR3: TGCGCCAGCAGCCGCGACAGGGGATGGACTGAAGCTTTCTTT. Translating gives CASSRDRGWTEAFF. The rearrangement uses TRBV4-3 and TRBJ1-1; 8 bases are shared with TRBD1. Germline loops: CDR1 LGHNA, CDR2 YSLEER. This CDR3 has 14 amino acids. V shed 4 bases and J 5 bases; nucleotides not matched to a gene: 6.

V gene TRBV2 combines with J gene TRBJ2-1; TRBD1 matches 10 bases. The CDR3 contains 16 residues. The germline V gene encodes CDR1 SNHLY and CDR2 FYNNEI. The V segment lost 3 bases and the J segment 8 bases; nucleotides outside the gene matches: 10. For the CDR3, the DNA is TGTGCCAGCAGTGACATTCGTTGGGACAGGGGCGATGAGCAGTTCTTC. The encoded protein is CASSDIRWDRGDEQFF.

The J gene is TRBJ2-7, the V gene TRBV5-6, with TRBD2 matching over 7 bases. CDR3 length equals 15 residues. V was pared by 6 bases and J by 0 bases, with 9 bases of the junction left unmatched. Germline CDR1 and CDR2: SGHDT and YYEEEE. The CDR3 nucleotides read TGTGCCAGCAACACGCACGGGAGGATCTCCTACGAGCAGTACTTC. This sequence encodes CASNTHGRISYEQYF.

This clone was counted a single time. The chain employs TRBV7-3 and TRBJ2-5; D call uncertain. V lost 5 bases and J lost 2, with 9 bases in between. Germline assignment: CDR1 SGHTA and CDR2 FQGTGA. This CDR3 region has 13 residues. The CDR3 loop is CASSARVQETQYF. For the CDR3, the DNA is TGTGCCAGCAGCGCCCGGGTACAAGAGACCCAGTACTTC.

The rearrangement links TRBV20-1 to TRBJ2-7; a weak D match, TRBD2 (6 bases). CDR1 DFQATT and CDR2 SNEGSKA come from the germline V gene (reference sequence). The CDR3 has 11 residues. The V and J ends lost 4 bases and 7 bases respectively, with 11 bases between them. The CDR3 DNA follows: TGCAGTGCTACTCGGGCGGGGGAGCAGTACTTC. Its protein is CSATRAGEQYF.

The chain combines TRBV6-5 with TRBJ2-5; D unresolved. CDR3 size: 14 residues. CDR1 is MNHEY, CDR2 SVGAGI, per germline. Trimming cost V 10 bases and J 0 bases, with 15 bases left between them. CDR3 in amino acids: CATISRLYQETQYF. CDR3 sequence (DNA): TGTGCCACCATCTCGAGGTTGTACCAAGAGACCCAGTACTTC.

The gene calls are TRBV6-1 and TRBJ2-7, with 9 bases that match TRBD1. With 0 bases clipped from V and 5 bases from J, the junction kept 5 bases outside the gene matches. Germline CDR1 and CDR2: MNHNS and SASEGT. The CDR3 runs to 15 residues. Here the CDR3 DNA reads TGTGCCAGCAGTGAAGCACAGGGGGCAGTCAACGAGCAGTACTTC. As protein: CASSEAQGAVNEQYF.

CDR3 residues: CASSSPDREGTQYF. The CDR3 DNA reads TGTGCCAGCAGTTCCCCGGACAGGGAAGGGACCCAGTACTTC. The chain links TRBV6-5 to TRBJ2-5, with 8 positions matching TRBD1. J was trimmed by 7 bases and V by 4 bases; bases with no gene match: 8. This CDR3 region has 14 residues. CDR1 is MNHEY, CDR2 SVGAGI, per germline.

The chain joins TRBV15 to TRBJ1-6; the match to TRBD1 covers 10 bases. The J segment lost 8 bases and the V segment lost 8 bases, leaving 6 bases of the junction unmatched. Germline V gene sequence: CDR1 LNHNV, CDR2 YYDKDF (reference sequence). The CDR3 is 14 residues long. This CDR3 is CATAPGTGDSPLHF. In DNA form, the CDR3 reads TGTGCCACCGCCCCCGGGACAGGGGATTCACCCCTCCACTTT.

The chain is built from TRBV7-2 and TRBJ1-3; D remains ambiguous. This CDR3 region has 13 residues. The V gene lost 1 base and the J gene lost 2 bases, with 3 bases spanning the gap. Germline CDR1 SGHTA, CDR2 FQGNSA. As DNA, the CDR3 is TGTGCCAGCAGCTTAGGGCCTGGAAACACCATATATTTT. The encoded protein is CASSLGPGNTIYF.

The chain combines TRBV7-9 with TRBJ2-2; perhaps TRBD1 as D (6 bases). Germline V gives CDR1 SEHNR, CDR2 FQNEAQ (reference sequence). The CDR3 is 15 residues long. V was shortened by 2 bases and J by 5 bases, with 12 bases between the two germline ends. CDR3 sequence: CASSLFPRGTGELFF. The CDR3 DNA follows: TGTGCCAGCAGCTTATTTCCAAGGGGGACCGGGGAGCTGTTTTTT. The full variable domain, in which reference TRBV7-9 and TRBJ2-2 provide the parts outside the CDR3, is DTGVSQNPRHKITKRGQNVTFRCDPISEHNRLYWYRQTLGQGPEFLTYFQNEAQLEKSRLLSDRFSAERPKGSFSTLEIQRTEQGDSAMYLCASSLFPRGTGELFFGEGSRLTVL.

The rearrangement links TRBV5-1 to TRBJ1-2; TRBD1 matches 9 bases. Trimming took 1 base from V and 2 from J; bases not matched to a gene: 3. This CDR3 is 15 amino acids long. Germline CDR1 reads SGHRS; CDR2 reads YFSETQ. As DNA, the CDR3 is TGCGCCAGCAGCTTGACGGGGACAGGGAACTATGGCTACACCTTC. This codes for CASSLTGTGNYGYTF.

The V and J genes are TRBV11-2 and TRBJ2-3; no firm D call. The V end was cut by 5 bases, the J end by 3 bases, with 6 bases between. The CDR3 spans 12 residues. Germline CDR1 SGHAT, CDR2 FQNNGV. The CDR3: CASSGTTDTQYF. For the CDR3, the DNA is TGTGCCAGCAGCGGCACGACAGATACGCAGTATTTT.

The CDR3 spells CANSQGLNGSPLHF. The CDR3 region has the DNA TGTGCCAATAGTCAGGGCCTTAATGGTTCACCCCTCCACTTT. The rearrangement links TRBV10-3 to TRBJ1-6, with D possibly being TRBD1 (5 bases). The CDR3 loop spans 14 amino acids. V gave up 10 bases and J gave up 9 bases, with 19 bases separating them. The germline V gene has CDR1 ENHRY and CDR2 SYGVKD.

V and J are TRBV19 and TRBJ1-5; D unclear. V lost 3 bases to trimming and J lost 0 bases, with 9 bases between them. The germline CDR1 and CDR2 sequences are LNHDA and SQIVND (reference sequence). This CDR3 is built from 15 residues. DNA for the CDR3: TGTGCCAGTAGTATTGGGCAATATAGCAATCAGCCCCAGCATTTT. Protein: CASSIGQYSNQPQHF.

This chain links TRBV6-5 with TRBJ1-4, with D maybe TRBD1 (5 bases). The CDR3 has 14 residues. Germline assignment: CDR1 MNHEY and CDR2 SVGAGI. V lost 6 bases to trimming and J lost 8 bases, with 16 bases between them. DNA for the CDR3: TGTGCCAGCAGCCTGGAGGGTTGGGGGGAAAAACTGTTTTTT. Protein sequence: CASSLEGWGEKLFF.

The gene calls are TRBV7-2 and TRBJ2-1; TRBD1 matches 7 bases. The CDR3 has 14 residues. V dropped 4 bases and J dropped 5; count of bases not matched to a gene: 5. Germline assignment: CDR1 SGHTA and CDR2 FQGNSA. CDR3 sequence reads: CASSSYRGNNEQFF. Written as DNA, the CDR3 is TGTGCCAGCAGCTCGTACAGGGGTAACAATGAGCAGTTCTTC.

Only a few counts were recorded for this clone. This chain joins TRBV30 and TRBJ1-2; 10 bases fit TRBD1. Per the germline V gene, CDR1 is GTSNPN and CDR2 is SVGIG (reference sequence). CDR3 size: 13 residues. Unmatched junction bases numbered 5, after V lost 3 bases and J lost 7 bases. CDR3 DNA sequence: TGTGCCTGGAGGGGGACAGGGGTGGGTGGCTACACCTTC. The encoded protein is CAWRGTGVGGYTF.

The chain uses TRBV6-6 and TRBJ1-1, with D possibly TRBD1 on 5 matching bases. Germline CDR1 and CDR2: MNHNY and SVGAGI (reference sequence). The CDR3 consists of 13 residues. V dropped 0 bases and J dropped 11 bases, with 13 bases sitting between them. CDR3 DNA: TGTGCCAGCAGTTACTCGGCGGGGGTTGAGGCTTTCTTT. Residues: CASSYSAGVEAFF.

The rearrangement joins TRBV15 to TRBJ2-3; 7 positions agree with TRBD2. Trimming cost V 3 bases and J 4 bases; bases outside gene matches: 10. Germline-derived CDR1 and CDR2 are LNHNV and YYDKDF (reference sequence). The CDR3 consists of 16 residues. CDR3 sequence (DNA): TGTGCCACCAGCAGCCCGGGGAGGGACGTACCAGATACGCAGTATTTT. It specifies CATSSPGRDVPDTQYF.

The chain carries TRBV30 and TRBJ1-2; D is undetermined. Germline V gene lookup returns CDR1 GTSNPN and CDR2 SVGIG (reference sequence). Trimming took off 2 bases at V and 1 base at J, with 5 bases between the two ends. CDR3 size: 12 residues. Written as DNA, the CDR3 is TGTGCCTGGAGTCCCGGTAACTATGGCTACACCTTC. Protein: CAWSPGNYGYTF.

Written as DNA, the CDR3 is TGTGCCAGCAGCTCTGGACAGCCCTTACCTAACTATGGCTACACCTTC. Protein sequence: CASSSGQPLPNYGYTF. V gene TRBV7-9 combines with J gene TRBJ1-2, with D perhaps matching TRBD1 (6 bases). Trimming shortened V by 4 bases and J by 0 bases, and 15 bases separated the two germline ends. CDR1 is SEHNR, CDR2 FQNEAQ, per germline (reference sequence). CDR3 length: 16 amino acids.

J is TRBJ1-5 and V is TRBV6-6, with D possibly TRBD1 on 5 matching bases. The V end lost 8 bases, the J end lost 4 bases, and 15 bases lay between the germline ends. Germline CDR1 and CDR2: MNHNY and SVGAGI (reference sequence). The CDR3 covers 14 residues. The CDR3 region has the DNA TGTGCCAGCGGAACAGGCCAGGTGAATCAGCCCCAGCATTTT. It is translated as CASGTGQVNQPQHF.